This passage covers 3 T cell receptor beta chains from one sample sequenced in a study of vaccination and CD4 T cells after COVID-19. As for treatment: approximately nine-day PBMC culture with coronavirus spike peptide pools or control peptides (ViraFEST assay). The antigens these receptors bind are not known. With the Oncomine TCR Beta short-read assay, DNA from cultured CD4+ T cells was sequenced. Each CDR3 protein gets one entry after TCRdb re-called the PCR reads with MiXCR. The top ten hold around 8.1% of the sample, which has more than 20,000 distinct CDR3 sequences, 70% seen once. Sequencing was done on a sample of CD4+ T cells from blood, cultured in vitro. These receptors were obtained from a human donor who had recovered from COVID-19.

This clonotype came up a few times. V is TRBV6-1 and J is TRBJ1-2; possible D gene TRBD1, 6 bases. The V gene's germline CDR1 is MNHNS and CDR2 SASEGT. The CDR3 totals 15 residues. This CDR3 is CASNGGGGGDYGYTF. As DNA, the CDR3 is TGTGCAAGTAACGGAGGTGGGGGGGGCGACTATGGCTACACCTTC.

V and J are TRBV28 and TRBJ1-1; D is uncertain. The V end was cut by 5 bases, the J end by 7 bases, with 11 bases between. CDR1 and CDR2 from the germline V gene are MDHEN and SYDVKM. This CDR3 is 12 amino acids long. The CDR3 region has the DNA TGTGCCAGCAGTCCACGGACTGGTGAAGCTTTCTTT. Protein: CASSPRTGEAFF. Together with reference TRBV28 and TRBJ1-1, the CDR3 gives the full variable domain: DVKVTQSSRYLVKRTGEKVFLECVQDMDHENMFWYRQDPGLGLRLIYFSYDVKMKEKGDIPEGYSVSREKKERFSLILESASTNQTSMYLCASSPRTGEAFFGQGTRLTVV.

The rearrangement joins TRBV19 to TRBJ1-1; D perhaps matches TRBD1 (5 bases). The V gene lost 3 bases and the J gene lost 2 bases, with 19 bases spanning the gap. The CDR3 covers 17 residues. Germline-derived CDR1 and CDR2 are LNHDA and SQIVND (reference sequence). CDR3 in amino acids: CASSIGAPRKDNTEAFF. CDR3 in DNA: TGTGCCAGTAGTATCGGGGCCCCTCGAAAAGATAACACTGAAGCTTTCTTT.